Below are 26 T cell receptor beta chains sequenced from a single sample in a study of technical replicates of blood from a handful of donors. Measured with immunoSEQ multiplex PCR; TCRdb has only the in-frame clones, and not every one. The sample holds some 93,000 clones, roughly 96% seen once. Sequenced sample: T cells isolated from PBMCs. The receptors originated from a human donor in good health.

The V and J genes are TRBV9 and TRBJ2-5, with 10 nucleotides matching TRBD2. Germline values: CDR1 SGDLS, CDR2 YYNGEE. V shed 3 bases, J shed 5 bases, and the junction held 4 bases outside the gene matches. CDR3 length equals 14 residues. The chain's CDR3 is CASSAGLALETQYF. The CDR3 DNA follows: TGTGCCAGCAGCGCGGGACTAGCGCTTGAGACCCAGTACTTC.

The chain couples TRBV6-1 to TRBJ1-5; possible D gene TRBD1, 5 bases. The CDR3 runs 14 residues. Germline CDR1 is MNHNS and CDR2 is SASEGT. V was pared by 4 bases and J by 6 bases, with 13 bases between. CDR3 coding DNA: TGTGCCAGCAGTGGCCGACAGAACTTTCAGCCCCAGCATTTT. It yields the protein CASSGRQNFQPQHF.

CDR3 nucleotide sequence: TGTGCCAGCAGCGCCCGGCCCGAAGTGAGCGGGAGAGTAGTTTCCGTAGATACGCAGTATTTT. This translates into CASSARPEVSGRVVSVDTQYF. The V gene is TRBV9, the J gene TRBJ2-3, with 8 bases identical to TRBD2. The CDR3 spans 21 residues. The V gene end was trimmed by 3 bases and the J gene end by 5 bases; junction bases not matched to a gene: 26. Germline CDR1 and CDR2: SGDLS and YYNGEE.

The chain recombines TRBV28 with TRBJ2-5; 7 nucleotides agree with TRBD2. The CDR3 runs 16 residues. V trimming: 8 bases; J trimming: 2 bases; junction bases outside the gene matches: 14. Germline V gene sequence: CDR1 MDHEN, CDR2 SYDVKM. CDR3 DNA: TGTGCCAGCGGCCTGAACGGGCTAGCGGTACAAGAGACCCAGTACTTC. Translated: CASGLNGLAVQETQYF.

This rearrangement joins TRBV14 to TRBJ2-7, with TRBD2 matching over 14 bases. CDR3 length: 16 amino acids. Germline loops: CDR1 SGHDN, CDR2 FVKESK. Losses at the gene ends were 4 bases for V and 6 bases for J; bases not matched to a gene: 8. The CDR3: CASSLGLAGGYLEQYF. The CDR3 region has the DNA TGTGCCAGCAGCCTCGGACTAGCGGGAGGCTATCTCGAGCAGTACTTC.

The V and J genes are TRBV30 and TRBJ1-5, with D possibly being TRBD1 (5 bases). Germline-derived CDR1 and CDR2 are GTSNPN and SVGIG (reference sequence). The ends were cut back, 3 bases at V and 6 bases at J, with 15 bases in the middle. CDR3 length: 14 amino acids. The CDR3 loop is CAWRSRVKSQPQHF. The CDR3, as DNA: TGTGCCTGGAGAAGCAGGGTGAAAAGTCAGCCCCAGCATTTT.

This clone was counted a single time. The CDR3 region is CASSLAGETQYF. The CDR3 coding sequence is TGCGCCAGCAGCTTGGCCGGGGAGACCCAGTACTTC. V gene TRBV5-1 combines with J gene TRBJ2-5; D gene ambiguous. The V end was cut by 0 bases, the J end by 5 bases, with 5 bases between. In germline, CDR1 is SGHRS, CDR2 YFSETQ. The CDR3 spans 12 residues. The complete variable domain, with remaining parts taken from reference TRBV5-1 and TRBJ2-5, reads KAGVTQTPRYLIKTRGQQVTLSCSPISGHRSVSWYQQTPGQGLQFLFEYFSETQRNKGNFPGRFSGRQFSNSRSEMNVSTLELGDSALYLCASSLAGETQYFGPGTRLLVL.

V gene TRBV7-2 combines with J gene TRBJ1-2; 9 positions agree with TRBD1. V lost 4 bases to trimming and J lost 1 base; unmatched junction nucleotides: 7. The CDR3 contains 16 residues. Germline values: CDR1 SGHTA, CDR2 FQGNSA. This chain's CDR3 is CASSSGQGILNYGYTF. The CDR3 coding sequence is TGTGCCAGCAGCTCGGGACAGGGAATTCTTAACTATGGCTACACCTTC.

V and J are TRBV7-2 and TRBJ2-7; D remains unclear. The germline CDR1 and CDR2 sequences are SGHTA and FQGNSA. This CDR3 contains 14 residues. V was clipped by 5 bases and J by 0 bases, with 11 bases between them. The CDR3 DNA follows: TGTGCCAGCAGCCCCAGATTAAGCTCCTACGAGCAGTACTTC. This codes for CASSPRLSSYEQYF.

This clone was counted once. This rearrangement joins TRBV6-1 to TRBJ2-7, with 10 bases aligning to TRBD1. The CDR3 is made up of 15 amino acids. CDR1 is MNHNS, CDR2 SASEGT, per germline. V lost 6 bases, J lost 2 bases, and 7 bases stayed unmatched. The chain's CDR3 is CASRGTGVATYEQYF. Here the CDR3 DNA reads TGTGCCAGCAGGGGGACAGGGGTGGCAACCTACGAGCAGTACTTC.

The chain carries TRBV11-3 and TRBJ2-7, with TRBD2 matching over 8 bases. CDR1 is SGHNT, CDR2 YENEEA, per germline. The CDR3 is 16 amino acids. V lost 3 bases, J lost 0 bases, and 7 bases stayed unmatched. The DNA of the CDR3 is TGTGCCAGCAGCTTGCCCCTAGCGGGCGGCTCCTACGAGCAGTACTTC. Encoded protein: CASSLPLAGGSYEQYF.

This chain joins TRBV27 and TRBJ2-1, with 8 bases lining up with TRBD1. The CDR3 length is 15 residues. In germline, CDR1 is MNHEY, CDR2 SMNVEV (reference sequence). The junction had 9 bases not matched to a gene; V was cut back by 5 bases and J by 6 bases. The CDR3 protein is CASSPRDRFVNEQFF. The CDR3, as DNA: TGTGCCAGCAGTCCACGGGACAGGTTCGTCAATGAGCAGTTCTTC.

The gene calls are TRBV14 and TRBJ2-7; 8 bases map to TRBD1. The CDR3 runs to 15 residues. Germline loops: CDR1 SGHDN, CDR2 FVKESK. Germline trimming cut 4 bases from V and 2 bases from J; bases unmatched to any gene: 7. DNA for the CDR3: TGTGCCAGCAGCCGGGATGTACAGGGGGCCTACGAGCAGTACTTC. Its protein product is CASSRDVQGAYEQYF.

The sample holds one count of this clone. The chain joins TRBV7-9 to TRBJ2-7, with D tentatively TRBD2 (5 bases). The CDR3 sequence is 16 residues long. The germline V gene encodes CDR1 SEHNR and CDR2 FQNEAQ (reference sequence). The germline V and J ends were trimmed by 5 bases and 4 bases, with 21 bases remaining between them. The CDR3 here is CASSPPLRDLFYEQYF. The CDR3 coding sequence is TGTGCCAGCAGCCCACCACTCCGGGATTTATTTTACGAGCAGTACTTC.

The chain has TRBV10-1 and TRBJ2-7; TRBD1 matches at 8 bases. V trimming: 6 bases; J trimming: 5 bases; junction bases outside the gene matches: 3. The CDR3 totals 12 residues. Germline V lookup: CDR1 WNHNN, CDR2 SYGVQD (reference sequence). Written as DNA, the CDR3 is TGCGCCAGCAGCTGGACAGGGAACGAGCAGTACTTC. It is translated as CASSWTGNEQYF.

CDR3 in amino acids: CASSPGGFQPQHF. CDR3 sequence (DNA): TGTGCCAGCAGCCCAGGGGGCTTTCAGCCCCAGCATTTT. The V gene is TRBV6-5, the J gene TRBJ1-5; 8 positions agree with TRBD1. Unmatched junction bases numbered 4, after V lost 6 bases and J lost 6 bases. Germline lookup yields CDR1 MNHEY and CDR2 SVGAGI. This CDR3 is built from 13 residues.

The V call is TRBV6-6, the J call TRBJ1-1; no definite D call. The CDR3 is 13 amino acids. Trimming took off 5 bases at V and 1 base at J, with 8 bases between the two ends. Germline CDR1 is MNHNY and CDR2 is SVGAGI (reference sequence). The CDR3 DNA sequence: TGTGCCAGCAGTACCCGGGGGAACACTGAAGCTTTCTTT. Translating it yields CASSTRGNTEAFF.

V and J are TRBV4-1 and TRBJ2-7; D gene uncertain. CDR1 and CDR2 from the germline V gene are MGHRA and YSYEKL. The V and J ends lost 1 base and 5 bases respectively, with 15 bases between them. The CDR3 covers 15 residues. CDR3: CASSQVARREDEQYF. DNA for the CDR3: TGCGCCAGCAGCCAAGTGGCCAGGCGCGAAGACGAGCAGTACTTC.

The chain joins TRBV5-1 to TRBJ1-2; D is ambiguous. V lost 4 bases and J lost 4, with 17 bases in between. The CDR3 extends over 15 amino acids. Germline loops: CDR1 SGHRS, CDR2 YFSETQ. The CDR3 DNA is TGCGCCAGCAGCCTCCTGGGAGGGCTAGGCTATGGCTACACCTTC. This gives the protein CASSLLGGLGYGYTF. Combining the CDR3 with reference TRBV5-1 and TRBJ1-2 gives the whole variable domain KAGVTQTPRYLIKTRGQQVTLSCSPISGHRSVSWYQQTPGQGLQFLFEYFSETQRNKGNFPGRFSGRQFSNSRSEMNVSTLELGDSALYLCASSLLGGLGYGYTFGSGTRLTVV.

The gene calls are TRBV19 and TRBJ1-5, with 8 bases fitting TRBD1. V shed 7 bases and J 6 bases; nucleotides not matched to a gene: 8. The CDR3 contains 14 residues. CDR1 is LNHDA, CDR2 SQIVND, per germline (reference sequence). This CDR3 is CASTPDRVGQPQHF. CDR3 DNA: TGTGCCAGTACCCCGGACAGGGTGGGTCAGCCCCAGCATTTT.

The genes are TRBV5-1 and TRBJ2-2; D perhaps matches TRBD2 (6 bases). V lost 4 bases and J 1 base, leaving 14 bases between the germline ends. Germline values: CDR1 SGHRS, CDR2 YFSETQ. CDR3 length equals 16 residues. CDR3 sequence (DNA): TGCGCCAGCAGCCCAGGACTTAGCGGGAACACCGGGGAGCTGTTTTTT. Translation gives CASSPGLSGNTGELFF.

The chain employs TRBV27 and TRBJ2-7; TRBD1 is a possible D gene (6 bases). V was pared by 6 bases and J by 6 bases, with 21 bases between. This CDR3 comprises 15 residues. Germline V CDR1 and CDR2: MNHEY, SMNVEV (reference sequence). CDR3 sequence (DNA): TGTGCCAGCAGACAAGGGCAACAGGGTGCTCTCGAGCAGTACTTC. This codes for CASRQGQQGALEQYF.

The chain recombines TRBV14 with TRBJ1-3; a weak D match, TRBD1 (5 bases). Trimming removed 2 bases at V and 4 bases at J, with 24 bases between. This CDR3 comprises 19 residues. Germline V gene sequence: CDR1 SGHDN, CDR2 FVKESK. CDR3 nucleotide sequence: TGTGCCAGCAGCCAAAAAAAGAGGAAAGACACGGGGGAGGGAAACACCATATATTTT. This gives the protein CASSQKKRKDTGEGNTIYF.

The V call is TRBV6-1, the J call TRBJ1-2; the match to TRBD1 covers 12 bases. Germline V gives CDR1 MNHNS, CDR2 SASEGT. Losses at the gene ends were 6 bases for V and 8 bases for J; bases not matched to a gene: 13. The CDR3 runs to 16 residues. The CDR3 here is CASSEPGQGAIGGYTF. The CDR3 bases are TGTGCCAGCAGCGAACCGGGACAGGGGGCGATTGGCGGCTACACCTTC.

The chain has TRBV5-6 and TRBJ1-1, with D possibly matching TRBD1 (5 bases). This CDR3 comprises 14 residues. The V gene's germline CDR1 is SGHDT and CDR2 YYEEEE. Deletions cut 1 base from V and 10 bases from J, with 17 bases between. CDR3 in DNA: TGTGCCAGCAGCTTGAAGGGATCCGGGGGGGGAGCTTTCTTT. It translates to CASSLKGSGGGAFF.

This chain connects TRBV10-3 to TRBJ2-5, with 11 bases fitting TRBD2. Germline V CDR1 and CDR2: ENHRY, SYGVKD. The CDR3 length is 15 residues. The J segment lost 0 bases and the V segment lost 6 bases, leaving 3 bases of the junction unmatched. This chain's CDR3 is CAIRGGLADQETQYF. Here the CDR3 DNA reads TGTGCCATCAGAGGGGGACTAGCGGACCAAGAGACCCAGTACTTC.